The rows below give T cell receptor beta chains drawn from one sample of a study of cytomegalovirus exposure and HLA in healthy donors. Clones were sequenced by immunoSEQ multiplex PCR, and TCRdb holds only the in-frame ones, with some missing. Among more than 150,000 clones listed, just under 80% were seen once. Sample: PBMCs. These receptors all stem from a woman younger than 45 in good health and CMV-seropositive. The CDR3 runs from the conserved cysteine through the conserved F or W. The D gene is left open where the match is weak. Size tells how often a clone was seen (once, few, many) or the class of an expanded clone, and some rows leave it out.

J | D | V | size | DNA | CDR3
TRBJ1-3 | . | TRBV4-1 | few | TGCGCCAGCAGCCAGAGGGAGCGTACTGGAAACACCATATATTTT | CASSQRERTGNTIYF
TRBJ2-7 | . | TRBV10-2 | . | TGCGCCAGCAGGACCACAGGGAAGATAAGCTCCTACGAGCAGTACTTC | CASRTTGKISSYEQYF
TRBJ2-3 | . | TRBV2 | . | TGTGCCAGCAGTGAAGTACGAGTAAGCACAGATACGCAGTATTTT | CASSEVRVSTDTQYF
TRBJ2-3 | TRBD1 | TRBV5-6 | . | TGTGCCAGCAGCTTGATCGGGACAGGGGGCCCAGATACGCAGTATTTT | CASSLIGTGGPDTQYF
TRBJ2-7 | . | TRBV15 | . | TGTGCCACCAGCAGAGTCCCCACCAGCTACGAGCAGTACTTC | CATSRVPTSYEQYF
TRBJ2-5 | . | TRBV6-5 | . | TGTGCCAGCAGTTACGGCAGGGTAGAGACCCAGTACTTC | CASSYGRVETQYF
TRBJ2-7 | . | TRBV6-1 | . | TGTGCCAGCACCATCAACTACGAGCAGTACTTC | CASTINYEQYF
TRBJ2-3 | . | TRBV7-9 | once | TGTGCCAGCAGCCCCACTACTAGCACAGATACGCAGTATTTT | CASSPTTSTDTQYF
TRBJ2-1 | . | TRBV6-1 | . | TGTGCCAGCACTCTTCAAGGGAGCTCCTACAATGAGCAGTTCTTC | CASTLQGSSYNEQFF
TRBJ2-7 | . | TRBV7-8 | . | TGTGCCAGCAGCTTAGCGGCGGGGCTAGCGAACATTTACGAGCAGTACTTC | CASSLAAGLANIYEQYF
TRBJ2-7 | TRBD2 | TRBV2 | . | TGTGCCAGCAGTGATGAGACTAGCAACTACGAGCAGTACTTC | CASSDETSNYEQYF
TRBJ1-2 | . | TRBV6-5 | . | TGTGCCAGCAGTTACTCGGGAGGGAGGAGCGGCTACACCTTC | CASSYSGGRSGYTF
TRBJ1-5 | . | TRBV29-1 | few | TGCAGCGTTGGCGGGGGGTTGGATCAGCCCCAGCATTTT | CSVGGGLDQPQHF
TRBJ2-3 | TRBD1 | TRBV27 | . | TGTGCCAGCAGTTTTTCGGGACAGGGGATCGATACGCAGTATTTT | CASSFSGQGIDTQYF
TRBJ1-1 | . | TRBV5-1 | once | TGCGCCAGCAGCCACCGCCTAAATACGAGCAACACTGAAGCTTTCTTT | CASSHRLNTSNTEAFF
TRBJ1-5 | . | TRBV19 | once | TGTGCCAGTAGTCTTGACCGGAGGGAGCAGCCCCAGCATTTT | CASSLDRREQPQHF
TRBJ2-1 | TRBD2 | TRBV27 | . | TGTGCCAGCCTCCTATTGGGACTAGCCGGGGGAGAGCAGTTCTTC | CASLLLGLAGGEQFF
TRBJ2-1 | . | TRBV4-2 | . | TGTGCCAGCAGCCTACCCGAGCTAGCTTGGAATGAGCAGTTCTTC | CASSLPELAWNEQFF
TRBJ2-3 | TRBD1 | TRBV13 | . | TGTGCCAGCAGCTTTCGACAGGGCCGCACAGATACGCAGTATTTT | CASSFRQGRTDTQYF
TRBJ1-1 | . | TRBV28 | . | TGTGCCAGCAGTCTCTATCACAGTTTGGTCCCTGAAGCTTTCTTT | CASSLYHSLVPEAFF
TRBJ2-7 | TRBD1 | TRBV7-3 | . | TGTGCCAGCAGCTTCGGACAGGGGAACTACGAGCAGTACTTC | CASSFGQGNYEQYF
TRBJ2-1 | TRBD2 | TRBV5-4 | . | TGTGCCAGCAGCTCAGAGCGGGAGGAAACCAATGAGCAGTTCTTC | CASSSEREETNEQFF
TRBJ2-1 | . | TRBV5-1 | . | TGCGCCAGCGGGGAGAGTTATGGCAATGAGCAGTTCTTC | CASGESYGNEQFF
TRBJ2-3 | . | TRBV18 | . | TGTGCCAGCTCACGATCCCAGGGAAACACAGATACGCAGTATTTT | CASSRSQGNTDTQYF
TRBJ2-7 | TRBD2 | TRBV7-2 | few | TGTGCCAGCAGCACTCGGACTAGCGGGGGCCGGGGCGAGCAGTACTTC | CASSTRTSGGRGEQYF
TRBJ1-1 | TRBD1 | TRBV29-1 | . | TGCAGCGTAGGACAGGGGACCACTGAAGCTTTCTTT | CSVGQGTTEAFF
TRBJ2-7 | . | TRBV18 | . | TGTGCCAGCTCACCACCGGGGAGCTCCTACGAGCAGTACTTC | CASSPPGSSYEQYF
TRBJ2-7 | TRBD2 | TRBV28 | . | TGTGCCAGCAGGTTAGCGGGGGCCTACGAGCAGTACTTC | CASRLAGAYEQYF
TRBJ2-2 | . | TRBV19 | once | TGTGCCAGTAGTATAAAGGCCGGGGCCGGGGAGCTGTTTTTT | CASSIKAGAGELFF
TRBJ2-7 | . | TRBV6-6 | . | TGTGCCAGCAGTTACTCCGGGGCCTACGAGCAGTACTTC | CASSYSGAYEQYF
TRBJ1-4 | . | TRBV29-1 | . | TGCAGCGTTCGGCTGGTCTCGGGGGAAAAACTGTTTTTT | CSVRLVSGEKLFF
TRBJ2-1 | TRBD2 | TRBV7-3 | few | TGTGCCAGCAGCTCCAGCGGGGGGGCTAATGAGCAGTTCTTC | CASSSSGGANEQFF
TRBJ1-4 | TRBD1 | TRBV7-8 | . | TGTGCCAGCAGCCCCCCGGGACAGGGTGCTGAAAAACTGTTTTTT | CASSPPGQGAEKLFF
TRBJ2-1 | TRBD2 | TRBV6-1 | once | TGTGCCAGCAGTGGAAACGGTAGGGAAGCGGGATTAAGTAATGAGCAGTTCTTC | CASSGNGREAGLSNEQFF
TRBJ1-5 | . | TRBV6-1 | . | TGTGCCAGCAGTGAAGAAGCCAATCAGCCCCAGCATTTT | CASSEEANQPQHF
TRBJ2-7 | TRBD1 | TRBV5-4 | . | TGTGCCAGCAGTTATACAGGGGGCTACGAGCAGTACTTC | CASSYTGGYEQYF
TRBJ2-7 | TRBD2 | TRBV4-2 | . | TGTGCCAGCAGCCAAGGTCTAGCGGGATCCTACGAGCAGTACTTC | CASSQGLAGSYEQYF
TRBJ2-2 | TRBD2 | TRBV7-6 | . | TGTGCCAGCAGAAAAACCAGCGGGAGTGTCACCGGGGAGCTGTTTTTT | CASRKTSGSVTGELFF
TRBJ1-6 | . | TRBV19 | . | TGTGCCAGCAAATACAGGGACTATAATTCACCCCTCCACTTT | CASKYRDYNSPLHF
TRBJ1-1 | . | TRBV28 | . | TGTGCCAGCAGTTTTTTTCTTCGACAGGTGGATGAAGCTTTCTTT | CASSFFLRQVDEAFF